The present T cell receptor beta chain was sequenced within a study of blood T cell repertoires in COVID-19. The overall study: Samples representing acute and convalescent COVID-19 were sourced from the United States, Italy and Spain. The analysed material was cDNA or gDNA that came from T cells, B-cell-depleted T cells, or PBMCs.

This clone was picked up one time. Germline V gene data show CDR1 as KGHSH and CDR2 as LQKENI. V gave up 3 bases and J gave up 0 bases, with 5 bases separating them. This CDR3 is 14 amino acids long. Authors' data handling: From reference gene primer amplification, estimates of nucleated cell counts were derived. Method: immunoSEQ multiplex PCR; TCRdb's copy keeps in-frame clones and lacks some. V and J calls and clone size follow that table, whereas D and trimming were derived from the DNA. In the table there are roughly 43,000 clones, approximately 82% of which are singletons. Sequencing was carried out using peripheral blood. The receptor comes from an elderly woman with acute or convalescent COVID-19. This sequence joins TRBV18 and TRBJ2-2; weak D call: TRBD2 (5 bases). The CDR3 is CASSPDSNTGELFF. The CDR3, as DNA: TGTGCCAGCTCACCGGACTCGAACACCGGGGAGCTGTTTTTT.